These 25 T cell receptor beta chains were sequenced from one sample in a study of sequential checkpoint blockade in melanoma. Generated by immunoSEQ multiplex PCR, the TCRdb table keeps only in-frame clones and is missing some. The sample comprises approximately 9,000 clones, around 52% of which are singletons, and 41% rests with the top ten. Described treatment: randomized to nivolumab then ipilimumab (arm A) or the reverse (arm B). This specimen consisted of CD8+ T cells sorted from blood (inferred from file names), obtained from a patient given nivolumab and ipilimumab in sequence. These receptors were taken from a human donor with melanoma.

The chain recombines TRBV7-4 with TRBJ1-4; D is unresolved. CDR3 size: 15 residues. V lost 3 bases and J lost 0, with 8 bases in between. Germline CDR1 SGHVT, CDR2 SQSDAQ. Here the CDR3 reads CASSLISSTNEKLFF. Written as DNA, the CDR3 is TGTGCCAGCAGCTTGATTAGTTCAACTAATGAAAAACTGTTTTTT.

The chain employs TRBV9 and TRBJ1-5; 7 bases match TRBD1. Germline V gene data show CDR1 as SGDLS and CDR2 as YYNGEE. This CDR3 has 15 residues. J was trimmed by 7 bases and V by 2 bases; bases with no gene match: 9. This CDR3 reads CASSVDREFGQPQHF. The CDR3 DNA reads TGTGCCAGCAGCGTCGACAGGGAATTTGGACAGCCCCAGCATTTT.

The chain couples TRBV4-3 to TRBJ2-1; D gene uncertain. This CDR3 has 13 residues. Between the trimmed V and J ends, which lost 3 bases and 4 bases, there was a span of 7 bases. The germline V gene has CDR1 LGHNA and CDR2 YSLEER. The CDR3 here is CASSHLPYNEQFF. Written as DNA, the CDR3 is TGCGCCAGCAGCCATCTCCCTTACAATGAGCAGTTCTTC.

In DNA, the CDR3 is TGCGCCAGCAGCCAAGGGCCTAGCGGGAGTCGTGAGCAGTTCTTC. Amino acid sequence: CASSQGPSGSREQFF. V gene TRBV4-1 combines with J gene TRBJ2-1; the match to TRBD2 covers 10 bases. V lost 1 base, J lost 9 bases, and 6 bases stayed unmatched. The CDR3 length is 15 residues. Germline lookup yields CDR1 MGHRA and CDR2 YSYEKL.

This chain links TRBV19 with TRBJ1-5, with a weak D call TRBD1 (5 bases). Germline loops: CDR1 LNHDA, CDR2 SQIVND (reference sequence). The CDR3 runs to 14 residues. V was clipped by 2 bases and J by 5 bases, with 10 bases between them. The CDR3 DNA reads TGTGCCAGTAGTATATGGGTAGGGGATCAGCCCCAGCATTTT. This translates into CASSIWVGDQPQHF.

This chain uses TRBV10-3 with TRBJ2-2; TRBD2 aligns across 9 bases. Germline V lookup: CDR1 ENHRY, CDR2 SYGVKD. The CDR3 loop spans 16 amino acids. V lost 4 bases and J lost 3; bases outside the gene matches: 6. CDR3 in amino acids: CAISVIAGEDTGELFF. The CDR3 DNA is TGTGCCATCAGTGTTATAGCGGGAGAGGACACCGGGGAGCTGTTTTTT.

This chain uses TRBV7-3 with TRBJ2-3, with 9 bases that match TRBD2. Germline assignment: CDR1 SGHTA and CDR2 FQGTGA. Trimming cost V 1 base and J 4 bases; bases outside gene matches: 3. CDR3 length: 15 residues. The CDR3 is CASSLSGGASDTQYF. For the CDR3, the DNA is TGTGCCAGCAGCTTAAGCGGGGGGGCGTCAGATACGCAGTATTTT.

The chain combines TRBV29-1 with TRBJ1-2; the D is unclear. V lost 3 bases and J 7 bases, leaving 9 bases between the germline ends. The CDR3 runs 11 residues. Germline V gene sequence: CDR1 SQVTM, CDR2 ANQGSEA. The CDR3 DNA reads as TGCAGCGTTGATGAGGTCTCTGGCTACACCTTC. Residues: CSVDEVSGYTF.

This clone was counted only a few times. This chain joins TRBV10-3 and TRBJ2-3; 8 bases fit TRBD1. In germline, CDR1 is ENHRY, CDR2 SYGVKD. V lost 4 bases, J lost 2 bases, and 8 bases stayed unmatched. There are 16 residues in the CDR3. CDR3 residues: CAISVVETGVTDTQYF. The DNA of the CDR3 is TGTGCCATCAGTGTGGTGGAGACAGGGGTCACAGATACGCAGTATTTT.

This clone was observed a handful of times. J is TRBJ2-3 and V is TRBV14, with D tentatively TRBD1 (5 bases). V lost 4 bases and J lost 1, with 15 bases in between. The V gene's germline CDR1 is SGHDN and CDR2 FVKESK. This CDR3 is built from 16 residues. CDR3 residues: CASSLGVSFRTDTQYF. CDR3 sequence (DNA): TGTGCCAGCAGCCTAGGGGTCTCTTTCCGCACAGATACGCAGTATTTT.

This chain connects TRBV4-3 to TRBJ1-2, with 7 bases that match TRBD1. There are 15 residues in the CDR3. Trimming removed 0 bases from V and 3 bases from J; junction bases left unmatched: 4. Germline V gives CDR1 LGHNA, CDR2 YSLEER. Here the CDR3 DNA reads TGCGCCAGCAGCCAAGATCCCGGGACAGACTATGGCTACACCTTC. Translation: CASSQDPGTDYGYTF.

This chain uses TRBV19 with TRBJ2-6, with 11 bases that match TRBD1. V lost 10 bases and J lost 0; bases outside the gene matches: 2. The V gene's germline CDR1 is LNHDA and CDR2 SQIVND (reference sequence). There are 15 residues in the CDR3. The CDR3 is CATGTGGSGANVLTF. The CDR3 DNA reads TGTGCCACCGGGACAGGGGGCTCTGGGGCCAACGTCCTGACTTTC.

This chain links TRBV7-3 with TRBJ2-5, with 11 nucleotides matching TRBD2. Trimming cost V 6 bases and J 5 bases; bases outside gene matches: 8. Germline lookup yields CDR1 SGHTA and CDR2 FQGTGA. The length of the CDR3 is 15 residues. CDR3 residues: CASSSSGGSKETQYF. CDR3 coding DNA: TGTGCCAGCAGTTCTAGCGGGGGGTCCAAGGAGACCCAGTACTTC.

The rearrangement uses TRBV6-1 and TRBJ2-2; 7 bases are a match to TRBD2. The germline V gene encodes CDR1 MNHNS and CDR2 SASEGT. V trimming: 6 bases; J trimming: 6 bases; junction bases outside the gene matches: 7. This CDR3 has 14 residues. CDR3 DNA sequence: TGTGCCAGCAGAGCGACTAGCAATGCCGGGGAGCTGTTTTTT. Its translation: CASRATSNAGELFF.

The chain links TRBV14 to TRBJ1-2, with D possibly TRBD1 on 5 matching bases. The V end lost 4 bases, the J end lost 4 bases, and 16 bases lay between the germline ends. CDR3 length: 15 amino acids. The germline CDR1 and CDR2 sequences are SGHDN and FVKESK. DNA of the CDR3: TGTGCCAGCAGCCCAACGCAGGGAATTCTCTATGGCTACACCTTC. Translating it yields CASSPTQGILYGYTF.

The chain has TRBV6-5 and TRBJ1-1, with a weak D call TRBD1 (5 bases). The CDR3 sequence is 13 residues long. V dropped 5 bases and J dropped 3 bases, with 10 bases sitting between them. The germline V gene has CDR1 MNHEY and CDR2 SVGAGI. In DNA form, the CDR3 reads TGTGCCAGCAGTCTGCGGGGGTACACTGAAGCTTTCTTT. This codes for CASSLRGYTEAFF.

The chain is built from TRBV2 and TRBJ2-7; tentatively, D is TRBD1 (6 bases). This CDR3 has 15 amino acids. Trimming left V 5 bases short and J 2 bases short, with 16 bases between. In germline, CDR1 is SNHLY, CDR2 FYNNEI. The CDR3 sequence is CASSTGQGITYEQYF. In nucleotides, the CDR3 is TGTGCCAGCAGTACCGGTCAGGGGATCACCTACGAGCAGTACTTC.

The chain joins TRBV7-9 to TRBJ2-7, with TRBD2 matching 8 bases. CDR3 length equals 15 residues. The germline V gene has CDR1 SEHNR and CDR2 FQNEAQ (reference sequence). V lost 2 bases to trimming and J lost 4 bases; unmatched junction nucleotides: 7. The CDR3 DNA reads TGTGCCAGCAGCTTAAGTGCGGGGGGAATGTACGAGCAGTACTTC. This translates into CASSLSAGGMYEQYF.

This clone has a single count. The CDR3 sequence: CASPYSSPVYYEQYF. In DNA, the CDR3 is TGCGCCAGCCCTTACAGTTCCCCCGTTTACTACGAGCAGTACTTC. The chain carries TRBV10-1 and TRBJ2-7, with D hard to call. Germline CDR1 is WNHNN and CDR2 is SYGVQD (reference sequence). V was pared by 8 bases and J by 3 bases, with 20 bases between. CDR3 length: 15 amino acids.

With regard to this clone: One end of the junction fails to match germline, which may point to a read error. This sequence joins TRBV10-3 and TRBJ2-1, with TRBD2 as a possible D gene (6 bases). The CDR3 is 16 residues long. Germline lookup yields CDR1 ENHRY and CDR2 SYGVKD. CDR3 DNA: TGTGCCAGCAGTTACTCCGGGGGTTCATCCTACAATGAGCAGTTCTTC. Residues: CASSYSGGSSYNEQFF.

This clone has a handful of counts. The V and J genes are TRBV4-2 and TRBJ1-2; D not certain. CDR3 size: 15 residues. Germline-derived CDR1 and CDR2 are LGHNA and YNFKEQ. The V and J ends lost 0 bases and 2 bases respectively, with 10 bases between them. The CDR3 protein is CASSQEFAENYGYTF. The CDR3, as DNA: TGTGCCAGCAGCCAAGAGTTCGCGGAAAACTATGGCTACACCTTC.

This clone was found a few times. This chain joins TRBV28 and TRBJ1-4; D gene uncertain. The germline CDR1 and CDR2 sequences are MDHEN and SYDVKM. V lost 6 bases and J 7 bases, leaving 9 bases between the germline ends. This CDR3 is built from 12 residues. Here the CDR3 DNA reads TGTGCCAGCAGAGGGAGGTTTGAAAAACTGTTTTTT. It is translated as CASRGRFEKLFF.

V and J are TRBV28 and TRBJ1-6, with D unclear. The CDR3 runs 16 residues. Germline V gene lookup returns CDR1 MDHEN and CDR2 SYDVKM. V was clipped by 6 bases and J by 0 bases, with 12 bases between them. The CDR3 nucleotides read TGTGCCAGCAGCACGACGGAGAGCTCCTATAATTCACCCCTCCACTTT. Its protein is CASSTTESSYNSPLHF.

The table lists this clone with a few counts. The J gene is TRBJ2-7, the V gene TRBV19; D is perhaps TRBD2 (5 bases). Germline V gene data show CDR1 as LNHDA and CDR2 as SQIVND (reference sequence). The CDR3 contains 14 residues. The ends were cut back, 3 bases at V and 3 bases at J, with 12 bases in the middle. CDR3 sequence reads: CASSMSGGDYEQYF. Written as DNA, the CDR3 is TGTGCCAGTAGTATGAGCGGTGGGGACTACGAGCAGTACTTC.

The chain uses TRBV7-7 and TRBJ2-1; 11 nucleotides line up with TRBD2. This CDR3 has 16 residues. V shed 4 bases and J 5 bases; nucleotides not matched to a gene: 7. Germline V gene lookup returns CDR1 SSHAT and CDR2 FNYEAQ (reference sequence). CDR3 loop: CASSSSLAGANNEQFF. As DNA, the CDR3 is TGTGCCAGCAGCTCTTCACTAGCGGGAGCTAACAATGAGCAGTTCTTC.